A selection of T cell receptor beta chains follows, all from one sample in a study of blood T cell repertoires in COVID-19. This table comes from immunoSEQ multiplex PCR, and its TCRdb copy is limited to in-frame clones, with some not included. Altogether about 370,000 clones are present, approximately 90% being singletons, with the ten largest covering 1%. The sequencing sample was made of PBMCs or T cells enriched from blood (not recorded which). The source is a man aged 18 to 30 who had recovered from COVID-19. The CDR3 runs from the conserved cysteine through the conserved F or W. D genes are given only for firm matches. Expanded clones get a size class; other rows say once, few or many, or leave the size out.

V	J	size	D	length	CDR3	DNA
TRBV18	TRBJ2-5	-	-	13	CASSPGSEETQYF	TGTGCCAGCTCACCCGGGTCAGAAGAGACCCAGTACTTC
TRBV6-5	TRBJ1-1	-	TRBD1	15	CATFRPGQGGTEAFF	TGTGCCACGTTCCGACCGGGACAGGGAGGTACTGAAGCTTTCTTT
TRBV19	TRBJ2-7	-	-	15	CASSIGGSGTYEQYF	TGTGCCAGTAGTATAGGCGGTAGCGGAACCTACGAGCAGTACTTC
TRBV2	TRBJ2-7	few	TRBD2	16	CASSVTSGRIPYEQYF	TGTGCCAGCAGCGTTACTAGCGGGAGGATTCCTTACGAGCAGTACTTC
TRBV7-9	TRBJ1-4	-	-	14	CASSLERTNEKLFF	TGTGCCAGCAGCTTAGAACGGACTAATGAAAAACTGTTTTTT
TRBV19	TRBJ2-7	-	TRBD1	15	CASSLRGQTPYEQYF	TGTGCCAGTAGTCTAAGGGGACAGACGCCCTACGAGCAGTACTTC
TRBV18	TRBJ2-1	-	TRBD2	16	CASSRSGDTIALRQFF	TGTGCCAGCTCACGGAGCGGGGATACTATAGCCCTTAGGCAGTTCTTC
TRBV28	TRBJ2-1	-	TRBD2	17	CASSLPGLAGGDNEQFF	TGTGCCAGCAGTTTACCGGGACTAGCGGGAGGGGACAATGAGCAGTTCTTC
TRBV18	TRBJ1-2	-	TRBD1	16	CASSPSEGQGAYGYTF	TGTGCCAGCTCACCAAGCGAAGGACAGGGGGCCTATGGCTACACCTTC
TRBV6-5	TRBJ2-1	-	TRBD2	15	CASSAGTSGMNEQFF	TGTGCCAGCAGCGCAGGGACTAGCGGGATGAATGAGCAGTTCTTC
TRBV6-5	TRBJ2-1	-	TRBD2	15	CASRPSGGNYNEQFF	TGTGCCAGCAGGCCCAGCGGGGGGAACTACAATGAGCAGTTCTTC
TRBV28	TRBJ1-1	-	TRBD1	13	CASSLQTGVYAFF	TGTGCCAGCAGTCTACAGACAGGGGTGTATGCTTTCTTT
TRBV4-1	TRBJ1-5	-	-	14	CASSRDRSVQPQHF	TGCGCCAGCAGCCGTGACAGGTCGGTGCAGCCCCAGCATTTT
TRBV24-1	TRBJ2-2	-	TRBD1	13	CATSEQGAGELFF	TGTGCCACCAGTGAACAGGGGGCCGGGGAGCTGTTTTTT
TRBV7-3	TRBJ2-3	-	TRBD2	16	CASSLYSGSRADTQYF	TGTGCCAGCAGCTTATATAGCGGGAGTCGAGCAGATACGCAGTATTTT
TRBV5-4	TRBJ2-2	once	-	15	CASSPWSWGAGELFF	TGTGCCAGCAGCCCTTGGTCTTGGGGGGCCGGGGAGCTGTTTTTT
TRBV18	TRBJ2-4	-	-	16	CASSPPRRVAKNIQYF	TGTGCCAGCTCACCACCGCGCAGGGTAGCCAAAAACATTCAGTACTTC
TRBV7-9	TRBJ1-2	few	TRBD1	15	CASSLGGTEKYGYTF	TGTGCCAGCAGCTTAGGCGGGACAGAGAAGTATGGCTACACCTTC
TRBV7-7	TRBJ2-1	-	TRBD2	15	CASSPGLAGYNEQFF	TGTGCCAGCAGCCCGGGACTAGCGGGGTACAATGAGCAGTTCTTC
TRBV6-2/TRBV6-3	TRBJ2-5	-	TRBD2	17	CASSYSGIAGLQETQYF	TGTGCCAGCAGTTACTCGGGGATAGCGGGGCTCCAAGAGACCCAGTACTTC
TRBV2	TRBJ2-7	-	TRBD2	15	CASIFRTSGGYEQYF	TGTGCCAGCATCTTTAGGACTAGCGGGGGTTATGAGCAGTACTTC
TRBV23-1	TRBJ2-7	-	-	15	CASSQLGASTYEQYF	TGCGCCAGCAGTCAACTGGGGGCTAGTACCTACGAGCAGTACTTC
TRBV6-5	TRBJ2-3	-	-	12	CASSTGKDTQYF	TGTGCCAGCAGCACCGGGAAAGATACGCAGTATTTT
TRBV28	TRBJ2-4	-	-	15	CASSLGGLAKNIQYF	TGTGCCAGCAGTCTGGGAGGACTAGCCAAAAACATTCAGTACTTC
TRBV30	TRBJ2-7	-	TRBD2	14	CACHKAGAWYEQYF	TGTGCCTGCCATAAAGCGGGAGCTTGGTACGAGCAGTACTTC
TRBV3-1/TRBV3-2	TRBJ2-1	-	-	17	CASSQDRGDVSYNEQFF	TGTGCCAGCAGCCAAGACAGGGGGGATGTCTCCTACAATGAGCAGTTCTTC
TRBV14	TRBJ1-5	-	-	16	CASSLQVSYSNQPQHF	TGTGCCAGCAGCCTACAGGTAAGCTATAGCAATCAGCCCCAGCATTTT
TRBV9	TRBJ1-1	-	-	18	CASSSPPDGVRGNTEAFF	TGTGCCAGCAGCTCTCCTCCAGATGGGGTCAGGGGGAACACTGAAGCTTTCTTT
TRBV3-1/TRBV3-2	TRBJ2-2	-	TRBD1	16	CASSQGDRGLNGELFF	TGTGCCAGCAGCCAAGGGGACAGGGGGCTAAACGGGGAGCTGTTTTTT
TRBV7-2	TRBJ2-1	-	TRBD1	13	CASSLGQGNEQFF	TGTGCCAGCAGCTTGGGACAGGGGAATGAGCAGTTCTTC
TRBV5-1	TRBJ2-1	-	-	14	CASSLELGPTEQFF	TGCGCCAGCAGCTTGGAACTAGGCCCTACCGAGCAGTTCTTC
TRBV5-1	TRBJ2-7	few	TRBD2	15	CASSPGLAGRYEQYF	TGCGCCAGCAGCCCCGGACTAGCGGGAAGGTACGAGCAGTACTTC
TRBV28	TRBJ1-2	-	-	17	CASSLIPQAGRDYGYTF	TGTGCCAGCAGTTTAATCCCCCAGGCAGGCAGGGACTATGGCTACACCTTC
TRBV10-3	TRBJ1-5	-	-	13	CAISEGGGQPQHF	TGTGCCATCAGTGAGGGGGGCGGTCAGCCCCAGCATTTT
TRBV28	TRBJ2-2	-	-	12	CASSILTGELFF	TGTGCCAGCAGTATTCTCACCGGGGAGCTGTTTTTT
TRBV19	TRBJ1-1	-	-	15	CASSGRVYGNTEAFF	TGTGCCAGTAGCGGCAGGGTTTATGGAAACACTGAAGCTTTCTTT
TRBV6-2/TRBV6-3	TRBJ2-1	-	TRBD2	18	CASSTGLAGVRMVHEQFF	TGTGCCAGCAGCACCGGACTAGCGGGAGTTCGGATGGTTCATGAGCAGTTCTTC
TRBV9	TRBJ1-1	once	TRBD1	15	CASSPRTGIITEAFF	TGTGCCAGCAGCCCCCGGACAGGGATTATTACTGAAGCTTTCTTT
TRBV7-9	TRBJ2-7	-	-	15	CASSFEGSRAYEQYF	TGTGCCAGCAGCTTCGAGGGATCTCGGGCCTACGAGCAGTACTTC